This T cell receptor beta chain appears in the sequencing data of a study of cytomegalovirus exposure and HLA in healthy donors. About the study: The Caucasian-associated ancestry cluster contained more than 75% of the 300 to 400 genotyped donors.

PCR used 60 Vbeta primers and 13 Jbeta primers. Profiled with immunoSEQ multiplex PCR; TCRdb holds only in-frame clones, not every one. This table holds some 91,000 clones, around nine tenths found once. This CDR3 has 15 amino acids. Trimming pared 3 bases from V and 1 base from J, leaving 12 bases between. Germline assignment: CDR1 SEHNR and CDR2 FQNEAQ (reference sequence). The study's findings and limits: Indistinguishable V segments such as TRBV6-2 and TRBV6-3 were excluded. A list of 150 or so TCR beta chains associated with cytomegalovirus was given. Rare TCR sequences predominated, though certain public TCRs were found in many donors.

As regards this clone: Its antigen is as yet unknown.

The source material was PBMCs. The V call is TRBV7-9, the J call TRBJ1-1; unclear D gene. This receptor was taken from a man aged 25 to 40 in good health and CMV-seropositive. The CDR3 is CASSFPDSQNTEAFF. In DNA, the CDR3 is TGTGCCAGCAGCTTTCCGGACTCACAGAACACTGAAGCTTTCTTT.